The present entry profiles one T cell receptor beta chain with its context. Its specificity is unknown. The CDR3 sequence is 12 residues long. The V end was cut by 6 bases, the J end by 7 bases, with 13 bases between. Germline lookup yields CDR1 SQVTM and CDR2 ANQGSEA. Peripheral blood, together with lesional scalp punch biopsies, was collected from alopecia areata patients. cDNA prepared by RNA extraction and subsequent reverse transcription served as the template for sequencing. Some clones are missing from TCRdb's copy, which holds only in-frame ones; the method was immunoSEQ multiplex PCR. The table has 110,000 to 150,000 clones, around 50% seen once. This record comes from a study of CD8+ T cells in alopecia areata. General study results and limits: Possibly because of HLA-related factors, TCR sharing was less clear across patients than in mice.

The starting material was CD4+ T cells sorted from blood, obtained at week 0. The receptor was derived from a human donor with alopecia areata. The chain combines TRBV29-1 with TRBJ1-5; no clear D. CDR3 sequence (DNA): TGCAGCGTGGGAGGGTTCGGGCAGCCCCAGCATTTT. Translating it yields CSVGGFGQPQHF.